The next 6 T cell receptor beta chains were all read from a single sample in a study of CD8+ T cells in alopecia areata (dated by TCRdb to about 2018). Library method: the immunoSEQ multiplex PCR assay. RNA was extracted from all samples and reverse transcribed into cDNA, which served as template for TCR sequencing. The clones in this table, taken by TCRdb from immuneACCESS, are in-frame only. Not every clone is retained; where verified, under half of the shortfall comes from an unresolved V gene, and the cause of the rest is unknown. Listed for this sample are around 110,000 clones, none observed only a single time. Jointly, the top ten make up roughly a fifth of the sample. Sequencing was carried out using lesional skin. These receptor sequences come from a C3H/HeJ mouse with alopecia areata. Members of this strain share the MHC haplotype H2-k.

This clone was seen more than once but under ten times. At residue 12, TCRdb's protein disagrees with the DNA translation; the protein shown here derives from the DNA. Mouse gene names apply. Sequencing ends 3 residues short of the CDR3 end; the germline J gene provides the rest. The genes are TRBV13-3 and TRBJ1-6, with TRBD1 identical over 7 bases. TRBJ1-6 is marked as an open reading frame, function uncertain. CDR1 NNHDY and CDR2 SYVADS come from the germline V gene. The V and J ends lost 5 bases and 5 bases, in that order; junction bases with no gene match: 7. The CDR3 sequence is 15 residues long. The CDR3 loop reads CASREGTVHNSPLYF. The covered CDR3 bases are TGTGCCAGCAGGGAGGGGACAGTTCATAATTCGCCC.

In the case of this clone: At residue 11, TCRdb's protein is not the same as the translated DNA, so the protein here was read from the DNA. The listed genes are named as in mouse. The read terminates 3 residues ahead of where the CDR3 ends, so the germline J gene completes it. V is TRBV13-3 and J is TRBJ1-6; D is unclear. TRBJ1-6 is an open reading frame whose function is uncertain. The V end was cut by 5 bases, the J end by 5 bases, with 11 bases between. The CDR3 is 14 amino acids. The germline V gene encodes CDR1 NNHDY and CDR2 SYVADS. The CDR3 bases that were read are TGTGCCAGCAGGGCCGACAAAAATAATTCGCCC. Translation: CASRADKNNSP. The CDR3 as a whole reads CASRADKNNSPLYF.

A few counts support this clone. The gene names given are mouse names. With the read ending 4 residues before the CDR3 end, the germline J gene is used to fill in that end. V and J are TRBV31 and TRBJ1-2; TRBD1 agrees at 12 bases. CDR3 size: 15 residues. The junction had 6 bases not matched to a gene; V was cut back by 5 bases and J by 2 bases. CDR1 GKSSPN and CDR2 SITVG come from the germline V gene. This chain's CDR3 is CAWSGTGGINSDYTF. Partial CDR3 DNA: TGTGCCTGGTCCGGGACAGGGGGCATTAACTCC.

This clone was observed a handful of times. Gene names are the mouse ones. CDR3 protein: CASSASSNERLFF. Partial CDR3 DNA: TGTGCCAGCAGCGCCAGTTCCAACGAA. The chain combines TRBV13-3 with TRBJ1-4; D unresolved. The read ends 4 residues before the CDR3 terminus; that terminus is restored from the germline J gene. Per the germline V gene, CDR1 is NNHDY and CDR2 is SYVADS. This CDR3 comprises 13 residues. V lost 5 bases, J lost 1 base, and 6 bases lay in between.

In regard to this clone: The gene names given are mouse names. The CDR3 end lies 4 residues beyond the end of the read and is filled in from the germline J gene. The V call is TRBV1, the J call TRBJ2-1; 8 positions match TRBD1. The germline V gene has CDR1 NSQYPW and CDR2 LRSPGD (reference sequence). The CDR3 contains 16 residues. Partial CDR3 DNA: TGCACCTGCAGTGCAGATCAGAGGACAGGGTGGGCT. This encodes CTCSADQRTGWA. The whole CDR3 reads CTCSADQRTGWAEQFF. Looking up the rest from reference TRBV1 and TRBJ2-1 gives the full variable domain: VTLLEQNPRWRLVPRGQAVNLRCILKNSQYPWMSWYQQDLQKQLQWLFTLRSPGDKEVKSLPGADYLATRVTDTELRLQVANMSQGRTLYCTCSADQRTGWAEQFFGPGTRLTVL.

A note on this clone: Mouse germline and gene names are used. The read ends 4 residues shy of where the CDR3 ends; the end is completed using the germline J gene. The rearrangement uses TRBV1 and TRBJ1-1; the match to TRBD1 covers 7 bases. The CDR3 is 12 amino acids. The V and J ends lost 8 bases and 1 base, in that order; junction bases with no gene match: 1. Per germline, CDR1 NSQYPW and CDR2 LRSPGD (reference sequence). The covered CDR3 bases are TGCACCTGCCGGGACAGGAACACA. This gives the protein CTCRDRNT. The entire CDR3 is CTCRDRNTEVFF.